A selection of T cell receptor beta chains follows, all from one sample in a study of identifying expanded T cells in peripheral blood. The protocol was immunoSEQ multiplex PCR, while the TCRdb copy is restricted to in-frame clones and leaves out a portion. The table lists approximately 100,000 clones, around nine tenths of them singletons. The sample comprised blood. Receptors were obtained from a person aged 18-70 years in good health. Each CDR3 is given with its conserved first and last residue. D genes are given only for firm matches. Clone size, where shown, is once, few, many, or a class for clones that have expanded.

clone size | J gene | D gene | V gene | CDR3 protein | CDR3 DNA
NA | TRBJ2-1 | NA | TRBV18 | CASSPVPYNEQFF | TGTGCCAGCTCACCCGTGCCCTACAATGAGCAGTTCTTC
NA | TRBJ2-7 | TRBD2 | TRBV5-4 | CASSRGRASYEQYF | TGTGCCAGCAGCCGTGGGAGGGCCTCCTACGAGCAGTACTTC
few | TRBJ1-5 | NA | TRBV6-1 | CASSEMQYSNQPQHF | TGTGCCAGCAGTGAAATGCAGTATAGCAATCAGCCCCAGCATTTT
NA | TRBJ2-2 | NA | TRBV7-2 | CASSLGPAGNTGELFF | TGTGCCAGCAGCTTAGGCCCAGCGGGGAACACCGGGGAGCTGTTTTTT
NA | TRBJ2-3 | TRBD1 | TRBV6-1 | CASKLQGSSADTQYF | TGTGCCAGCAAGCTACAGGGGAGTAGTGCAGATACGCAGTATTTT
NA | TRBJ1-3 | NA | TRBV21-1 | CASSKANPPGNTIYF | TGTGCCAGCAGCAAGGCAAATCCCCCTGGAAACACCATATATTTT
NA | TRBJ2-2 | NA | TRBV6-5 | CASSYSGNPGELFF | TGTGCCAGCAGTTACTCAGGGAACCCCGGGGAGCTGTTTTTT
NA | TRBJ2-5 | NA | TRBV6-1 | CASSEGAGQETQYF | TGTGCCAGCAGTGAAGGTGCCGGCCAAGAGACCCAGTACTTC
once | TRBJ2-7 | TRBD2 | TRBV4-2 | CASSQERTSGGFSYEQYF | TGTGCCAGCAGCCAAGAACGAACTAGCGGGGGTTTTTCCTACGAGCAGTACTTC
NA | TRBJ1-1 | TRBD1 | TRBV9 | CASSVGVAGGYTEAFF | TGTGCCAGCAGCGTAGGTGTCGCAGGGGGTTACACTGAAGCTTTCTTT
few | TRBJ2-7 | NA | TRBV7-9 | CASSLAGWYF | TGTGCCAGCAGCTTAGCAGGTTGGTACTTC
NA | TRBJ2-3 | NA | TRBV5-1 | CASSLAGGASPDTQYF | TGCGCCAGCAGCTTGGCGGGGGGCGCGTCGCCAGATACGCAGTATTTT
NA | TRBJ2-2 | NA | TRBV9 | CASSTQGLSGELFF | TGTGCCAGCAGCACCCAGGGACTGAGCGGGGAGCTGTTTTTT
NA | TRBJ1-2 | NA | TRBV2 | CASSWDNYGYTF | TGTGCCAGCAGCTGGGACAACTATGGCTACACCTTC
NA | TRBJ2-7 | NA | TRBV5-1 | CASMRFEGWDEQYF | TGCGCCAGCATGAGGTTCGAGGGTTGGGACGAGCAGTACTTC
NA | TRBJ1-5 | NA | TRBV6-5 | CASSYLGQGQPQHF | TGTGCCAGCAGTTACCTGGGCCAAGGGCAGCCCCAGCATTTT
NA | TRBJ1-4 | NA | TRBV5-1 | CASSSASGAPNEKLFF | TGCGCCAGCAGCTCGGCCTCAGGGGCCCCTAATGAAAAACTGTTTTTT
NA | TRBJ2-3 | NA | TRBV4-3 | CASSQDIGTPTDTQYF | TGCGCCAGCAGCCAAGATATAGGGACTCCCACAGATACGCAGTATTTT
NA | TRBJ1-1 | NA | TRBV30 | CAWRDNTEAFF | TGTGCCTGGAGGGACAACACCGAAGCTTTCTTT
NA | TRBJ2-4 | NA | TRBV29-1 | CSVEGALQGRTKNIQYF | TGCAGCGTTGAGGGGGCCTTACAGGGCCGAACCAAAAACATTCAGTACTTC
NA | TRBJ2-7 | TRBD1 | TRBV14 | CASSPGTAYEQYF | TGTGCCAGCAGCCCCGGGACAGCCTACGAGCAGTACTTC
NA | TRBJ2-2 | TRBD2 | TRBV30 | CAWSPAGEDTGELFF | TGTGCCTGGAGTCCCGCGGGAGAGGACACCGGGGAGCTGTTTTTT
NA | TRBJ1-6 | NA | TRBV6-4 | CASSASSLGEGSPLHF | TGTGCCAGCAGTGCCTCCAGCCTCGGGGAAGGATCACCCCTCCACTTT
NA | TRBJ2-1 | NA | TRBV5-1 | CASSLGGEESEQFF | TGCGCCAGCAGCCTGGGGGGTGAGGAAAGTGAGCAGTTCTTC
NA | TRBJ2-5 | NA | TRBV29-1 | CSVEGPGSRETQYF | TGCAGCGTTGAGGGGCCAGGGAGTCGAGAGACCCAGTACTTC
NA | TRBJ1-5 | NA | TRBV4-2 | CASSQEYSNQPQHF | TGTGCCAGCAGCCAAGAATATAGCAATCAGCCCCAGCATTTT
NA | TRBJ2-7 | NA | TRBV28 | CASSSLHEQYF | TGTGCCAGCAGCTCCCTGCACGAGCAGTACTTC